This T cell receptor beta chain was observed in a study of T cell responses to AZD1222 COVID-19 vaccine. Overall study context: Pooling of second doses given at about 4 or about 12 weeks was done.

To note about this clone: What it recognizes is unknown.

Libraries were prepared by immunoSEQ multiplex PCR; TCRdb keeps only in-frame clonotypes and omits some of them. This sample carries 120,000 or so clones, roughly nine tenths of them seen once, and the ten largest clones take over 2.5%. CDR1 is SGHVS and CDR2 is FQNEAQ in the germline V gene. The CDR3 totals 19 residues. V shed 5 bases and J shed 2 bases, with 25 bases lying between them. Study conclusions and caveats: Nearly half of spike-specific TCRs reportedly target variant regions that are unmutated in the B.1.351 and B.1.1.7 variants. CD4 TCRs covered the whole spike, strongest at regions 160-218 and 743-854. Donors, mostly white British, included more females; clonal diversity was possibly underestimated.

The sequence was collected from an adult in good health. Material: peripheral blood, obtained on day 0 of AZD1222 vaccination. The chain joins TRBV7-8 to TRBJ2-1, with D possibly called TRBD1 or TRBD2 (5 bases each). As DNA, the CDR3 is TGTGCCAGCAGCCCGACCCCGGACACCCAGGGACCCACCTACAATGAGCAGTTCTTC. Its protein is CASSPTPDTQGPTYNEQFF.